The T cell receptor (beta chain) under discussion was sequenced for a study of identical twins. One entry per CDR3 protein results from TCRdb running MiXCR on the 5' RACE reads. The sample lists approximately 680,000 distinct CDR3 sequences; about 7% were seen once. This clonotype was observed a few times. Trimming removed 2 bases from V and 2 bases from J, with 10 bases in between. The CDR3 runs to 15 residues. Germline-derived CDR1 and CDR2 are LGHDT and YNNKEL (reference sequence). The same sample was also used in a study of yellow fever vaccine responses in identical twins.

This receptor was identified in a woman aged 18-30 years in good health. The sample comprised PBMCs. This sequence joins TRBV3-1 and TRBJ2-1, with D perhaps TRBD2 (5 bases). The CDR3 sequence: CASSQLTGTYNEQFF. CDR3 nucleotide sequence: TGTGCCAGCAGCCAATTGACGGGAACCTACAATGAGCAGTTCTTC.